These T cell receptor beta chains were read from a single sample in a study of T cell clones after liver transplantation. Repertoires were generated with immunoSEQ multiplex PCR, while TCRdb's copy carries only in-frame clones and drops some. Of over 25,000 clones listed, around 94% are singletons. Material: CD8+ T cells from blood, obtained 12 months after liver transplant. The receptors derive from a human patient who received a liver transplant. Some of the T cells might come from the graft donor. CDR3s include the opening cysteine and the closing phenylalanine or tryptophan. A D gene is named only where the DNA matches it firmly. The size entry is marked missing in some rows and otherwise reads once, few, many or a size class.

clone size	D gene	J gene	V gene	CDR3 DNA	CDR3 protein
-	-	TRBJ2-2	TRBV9	TGTGCCAGCAGCTCCCCACTAGGAACCGGGGAGCTGTTTTTT	CASSSPLGTGELFF
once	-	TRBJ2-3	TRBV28	TGTGCCAGCAGTCAGGGGAGCACAGATACGCAGTATTTT	CASSQGSTDTQYF
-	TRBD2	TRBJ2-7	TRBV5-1	TGCGCCAGCAGCACCGGACTAGCGGGCCGACCCTACGAGCAGTACTTC	CASSTGLAGRPYEQYF
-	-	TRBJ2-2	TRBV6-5	TGTGCCAGCAGTTATGGCCCCGGGGAGCTGTTTTTT	CASSYGPGELFF
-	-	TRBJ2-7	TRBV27	TGTGCCAGCAGTTTATTACAGGGACTCGAGCAGTACTTC	CASSLLQGLEQYF
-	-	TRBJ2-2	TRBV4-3	TGCGCCAGCAGCCAACACTGGATCGGGGCCGGGGAGCTGTTTTTT	CASSQHWIGAGELFF
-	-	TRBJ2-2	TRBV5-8	TGTGCCAGCAGCTTGGTCATGGGAGGGAACACCGGGGAGCTGTTTTTT	CASSLVMGGNTGELFF
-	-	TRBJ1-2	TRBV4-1	TGCGCCAGCAGCCAGCATACCTACCGAAAGACCTATGGCTACACCTTC	CASSQHTYRKTYGYTF
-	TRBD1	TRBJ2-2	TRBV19	TGTGCCAGTAGTATAATAGGTTATTGGATACAGGGGTCGCAGGCCGGGGAGCTGTTTTTT	CASSIIGYWIQGSQAGELFF
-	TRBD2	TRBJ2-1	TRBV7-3	TGTGCCAGCAGCTTAGCTAGCGGGAGCGTGAATGAGCAGTTCTTC	CASSLASGSVNEQFF
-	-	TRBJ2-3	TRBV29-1	TGCAGCGTTGACCGGGACAACAAAGATACGCAGTATTTT	CSVDRDNKDTQYF
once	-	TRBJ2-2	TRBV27	TGTGCCAGCAGTTTAGGGACGAACACCGGGGAGCTGTTTTTT	CASSLGTNTGELFF
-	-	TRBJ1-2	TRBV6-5	TGTGCCAGCAGTTACTCCCTGGCCCTCAGGGGTGGCTACACCTTC	CASSYSLALRGGYTF
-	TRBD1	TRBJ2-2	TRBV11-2	TGTGCCAGCAGCTCGCGGGACAGGGGAGTCCCCGGGGAGCTGTTTTTT	CASSSRDRGVPGELFF
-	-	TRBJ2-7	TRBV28	TGTGCCAGCGAGGAAAGCGGCCCCGATAGGTCCTACGAGCAGTACTTC	CASEESGPDRSYEQYF
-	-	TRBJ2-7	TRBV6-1	TGTGCCAGCAAGCAGAGCTCCTACGAGCAGTACTTC	CASKQSSYEQYF
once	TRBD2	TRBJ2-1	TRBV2	TGTGCCAGCAGTACCGGGACTAGCGTAGTCAATGAGCAGTTCTTC	CASSTGTSVVNEQFF
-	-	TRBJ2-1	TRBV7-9	TGTGCCAGCAGCTTAGTGGCCCGAACCCTCTCTGGCAATGAGCAGTTCTTC	CASSLVARTLSGNEQFF
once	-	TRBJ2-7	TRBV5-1	TGCGCCAGCAGCTCCTACCGACAAACACCACCCTACGAGCAGTACTTC	CASSSYRQTPPYEQYF
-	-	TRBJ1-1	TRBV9	TGTGCCAGCAGCGTACTGGCCAACACGAACACTGAAGCTTTCTTT	CASSVLANTNTEAFF
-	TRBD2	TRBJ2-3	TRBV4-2	TGTGCCAGCAGCTCGGGACTAGCTCACACAGATACGCAGTATTTT	CASSSGLAHTDTQYF
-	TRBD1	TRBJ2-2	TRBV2	TGTGCCAGCAGGGCAAGGGACAGGAACACCGGGGAGCTGTTTTTT	CASRARDRNTGELFF